This T cell receptor beta chain was retrieved from a study of response to subunit inactivated influenza vaccine. Germline lookup yields CDR1 SQVTM and CDR2 ANQGSEA. J was trimmed by 5 bases and V by 3 bases; bases with no gene match: 14. CDR3 length: 18 amino acids. Points on this clonotype: Its antigen is not known.

TCRdb redid the calling of the RT-PCR reads with MiXCR, one entry per CDR3 protein. This sample has 540,000 or so distinct CDR3 sequences, with 13% found just once. Overall study findings and caveats: Every seasonal influenza vaccination brings in few new T cells, the authors suggested.

The sequence was collected from a man over 45 who received an inactivated influenza vaccine. Specimen: PBMCs from blood, collected roughly 46 days after vaccination. The chain combines TRBV29-1 with TRBJ2-1; 12 nucleotides line up with TRBD1. The CDR3 coding sequence is TGCAGCGTTGAGCACCGGGACAGGGGGCTCCTTCGGGACAATGAGCAGTTCTTC. This encodes CSVEHRDRGLLRDNEQFF.